The rows below give T cell receptor beta chains drawn from one sample of a study of Ad26.COV2.S vaccination and SARS-CoV-2 variants. Repertoires were generated with immunoSEQ multiplex PCR, while TCRdb's copy carries only in-frame clones and drops some. The table has around 340,000 clones, less than 90% seen once; the top ten hold around 6.6%. Sequencing used peripheral blood, obtained in a trial of Ad26.COV2.S vaccine versus placebo. These receptors originate from a person between 18 and 65 years old who received the Ad26.COV2.S COVID-19 vaccine or a placebo. The CDR3 runs from the conserved cysteine through the conserved F or W. The D gene is left open where the match is weak. Size values are once, few and many counts, or a class for expanded clones, and some rows have none.

v_call	clone_size	d_call	j_call	cdr3_aa	cdr3_nt
TRBV6-2/TRBV6-3	NA	NA	TRBJ1-1	CASSYMGTEAFF	TGTGCCAGCAGTTACATGGGGACTGAAGCTTTCTTT
TRBV28	NA	NA	TRBJ1-6	CASSPPSNSPLHF	TGTGCCAGCAGCCCCCCTTCTAATTCACCCCTCCACTTT
TRBV28	once	NA	TRBJ2-2	CASSLLANTGELFF	TGTGCCAGCAGTTTATTAGCGAACACCGGGGAGCTGTTTTTT
TRBV18	NA	TRBD2	TRBJ2-1	CASSLGPGTSGRNEQFF	TGTGCCAGCTCCCTAGGACCCGGGACTAGCGGGAGAAATGAGCAGTTCTTC
TRBV6-2/TRBV6-3	NA	NA	TRBJ2-5	CASSRGWSRETQYF	TGTGCCAGCAGCCGAGGGTGGAGTCGAGAGACCCAGTACTTC
TRBV30	NA	NA	TRBJ2-1	CATQTTLGYEQFF	TGTGCTACCCAGACAACCTTGGGCTATGAGCAGTTCTTC
TRBV28	NA	NA	TRBJ1-5	CASSLLNQPQHF	TGTGCCAGCAGTCTATTAAATCAGCCCCAGCATTTT
TRBV15	NA	NA	TRBJ1-1	CAITGSGNSNTEAFF	TGTGCCATCACAGGGTCAGGGAACTCGAACACTGAAGCTTTCTTT
TRBV6-1	NA	TRBD1	TRBJ1-5	CASSESRQGRQPQHF	TGTGCCAGCAGTGAAAGCCGACAGGGTCGACAGCCCCAGCATTTT
TRBV5-4	few	TRBD1	TRBJ2-2	CASSLRWTGAASGTGELFF	TGTGCCAGCAGCTTGCGGTGGACAGGGGCCGCCTCTGGTACCGGGGAGCTGTTTTTT
TRBV6-2/TRBV6-3	NA	NA	TRBJ1-2	CASSFHLVAENYGYTF	TGTGCCAGCAGTTTTCATCTTGTCGCAGAAAACTATGGCTACACCTTC
TRBV20-1	NA	NA	TRBJ2-6	CSASRGSGANVLTF	TGCAGTGCGAGTCGGGGCTCTGGGGCCAACGTCCTGACTTTC
TRBV3-1/TRBV3-2	once	NA	TRBJ1-5	CASSHKGAQPQHF	TGTGCCAGCAGCCATAAAGGGGCTCAGCCCCAGCATTTT
TRBV10-3	few	TRBD1	TRBJ1-4	CAISRRGGEKLFF	TGTGCCATCAGCCGCAGGGGGGGAGAAAAACTGTTTTTT
TRBV27	NA	NA	TRBJ1-1	CASSNTGTAEAFF	TGTGCCAGCAGTAACACCGGGACTGCTGAAGCTTTCTTT
TRBV9	NA	TRBD1	TRBJ2-7	CASSPRTGVNEQYF	TGTGCCAGCAGCCCAAGGACAGGGGTTAACGAGCAGTACTTC
TRBV4-3	NA	TRBD1	TRBJ2-3	CASSQDGQASDTQYF	TGCGCCAGCAGCCAAGACGGACAGGCTTCGGATACGCAGTATTTT
TRBV15	NA	NA	TRBJ2-2	CATSSRRNTGELFF	TGTGCCACCAGCAGTCGGCGGAACACCGGGGAGCTGTTTTTT
TRBV12-1	once	NA	TRBJ2-5	CASSPGTTQETQYF	TGTGCCAGCAGCCCCGGGACTACCCAAGAGACCCAGTACTTC
TRBV7-9	NA	NA	TRBJ1-4	CASSVYGTENEKLFF	TGTGCCAGCAGCGTATACGGGACCGAAAATGAAAAACTGTTTTTT
TRBV28	NA	NA	TRBJ1-6	CASSYLYNSPLHF	TGTGCCAGCAGTTATCTCTATAATTCACCCCTCCACTTT
TRBV6-1	NA	TRBD1	TRBJ2-2	CASSARQGRGNTGELFF	TGTGCCAGCAGTGCTCGACAGGGGAGAGGGAACACCGGGGAGCTGTTTTTT
TRBV3-1/TRBV3-2	NA	TRBD1	TRBJ1-2	CASSPTGQTNYGYTF	TGTGCCAGCAGCCCAACGGGACAGACCAACTATGGCTACACCTTC
TRBV6-2/TRBV6-3	NA	NA	TRBJ1-1	CASSYSRNTEAFF	TGTGCCAGCAGTTACTCCAGGAACACTGAAGCTTTCTTT
TRBV3-1/TRBV3-2	NA	TRBD1	TRBJ2-7	CASSQDLTGAYEQYF	TGTGCCAGCAGCCAAGATTTGACAGGGGCCTACGAGCAGTACTTC
TRBV4-3	once	TRBD2	TRBJ2-1	CASSLGRAYEQFF	TGCGCCAGCAGCCTAGGGAGGGCGTATGAGCAGTTCTTC
TRBV6-5	NA	NA	TRBJ1-4	CASSYTRGTNEKLFF	TGTGCCAGCAGTTACACGAGGGGAACTAATGAAAAACTGTTTTTT
TRBV30	NA	NA	TRBJ1-4	CAWSVRSGTEKLFF	TGTGCCTGGAGTGTACGATCAGGGACTGAAAAACTGTTTTTT
TRBV7-8	NA	NA	TRBJ2-1	CASSLGGRDNEQFF	TGTGCCAGCAGCTTAGGTGGTAGGGACAATGAGCAGTTCTTC
TRBV30	NA	NA	TRBJ2-1	CAWSVDPYNEQFF	TGTGCCTGGAGTGTAGATCCCTACAATGAGCAGTTCTTC
TRBV10-1	NA	TRBD2	TRBJ2-1	CASSESLAGDYNEQFF	TGCGCCAGCAGTGAGTCCCTAGCGGGGGATTACAATGAGCAGTTCTTC
TRBV3-1/TRBV3-2	NA	NA	TRBJ1-5	CASSRGPSGNQPQHF	TGTGCCAGCAGCCGGGGGCCCTCGGGCAATCAGCCCCAGCATTTT
TRBV9	NA	NA	TRBJ1-5	CASSVGQEDQPQHF	TGTGCCAGCAGCGTAGGGCAGGAGGATCAGCCCCAGCATTTT
TRBV13	NA	TRBD1	TRBJ2-7	CASSRTGTGESYEQYF	TGTGCCAGTAGTCGAACCGGGACAGGAGAATCCTACGAGCAGTACTTC
TRBV30	NA	NA	TRBJ1-6	CAWGRVSPLHF	TGTGCCTGGGGTCGCGTTTCACCCCTCCACTTT
TRBV30	NA	NA	TRBJ2-5	CAQAGYRETQYF	TGTGCCCAGGCGGGGTATCGGGAGACCCAGTACTTC
TRBV6-5	NA	NA	TRBJ1-6	CASSYGHTVAPLHF	TGTGCCAGCAGTTACGGGCATACGGTCGCACCCCTCCACTTT
TRBV30	NA	TRBD1	TRBJ1-2	CAWRDGTDYGYTF	TGTGCCTGGAGGGACGGGACAGACTATGGCTACACCTTC
TRBV18	NA	NA	TRBJ2-7	CASSAGGEGYYEQYF	TGTGCCAGCTCAGCCGGGGGTGAGGGGTACTACGAGCAGTACTTC
TRBV7-9	NA	TRBD1	TRBJ2-7	CASSSTQGAHPFEQYF	TGTGCCAGCAGCTCAACTCAGGGGGCTCATCCCTTCGAGCAGTACTTC
TRBV4-1	NA	NA	TRBJ2-5	CASSRGQKETQYF	TGCGCCAGCAGCCGTGGACAGAAAGAGACCCAGTACTTC
TRBV4-3	NA	TRBD1	TRBJ2-7	CASSPGTGDYEQYF	TGCGCCAGCAGCCCTGGGACAGGGGATTACGAGCAGTACTTC
TRBV11-2	NA	NA	TRBJ2-3	CASSLDLPSGTDTQYF	TGTGCCAGCAGCTTAGATCTTCCTAGCGGCACAGATACGCAGTATTTT
TRBV3-1/TRBV3-2	NA	NA	TRBJ2-2	CASSSRWEAGELFF	TGTGCCAGCAGCTCCCGTTGGGAGGCCGGGGAGCTGTTTTTT
TRBV7-2	once	TRBD2	TRBJ2-2	CASSLDGFSGSYTGELFF	TGTGCCAGCAGCTTAGATGGTTTTAGCGGGAGTTACACCGGGGAGCTGTTTTTT
TRBV5-1	NA	NA	TRBJ2-1	CASSLLVGGRGTNEQFF	TGCGCCAGCAGCTTGTTAGTAGGAGGGAGGGGGACCAATGAGCAGTTCTTC
TRBV5-1	once	NA	TRBJ2-3	CASSTPEPSVVDTQYF	TGCGCCAGCAGCACTCCGGAGCCTAGCGTCGTAGATACGCAGTATTTT
TRBV18	NA	NA	TRBJ1-1	CASSTDRNTEAFF	TGTGCCAGCTCAACGGACAGAAACACTGAAGCTTTCTTT
TRBV9	NA	TRBD1	TRBJ2-5	CASSPQTGGLYGAQYF	TGTGCCAGCAGCCCACAGACAGGGGGCTTGTATGGGGCCCAGTACTTC
TRBV7-2	NA	TRBD2	TRBJ2-2	CASSSGTRAGELFF	TGTGCCAGCAGTAGCGGGACTAGGGCCGGGGAGCTGTTTTTT
TRBV6-6	few	TRBD1	TRBJ2-7	CASSPLPGRDSVSYEQYF	TGTGCCAGCAGTCCCCTGCCTGGCCGGGACAGCGTCTCCTACGAGCAGTACTTC
TRBV7-3	NA	TRBD2	TRBJ2-1	CASSSRTSGAYNEQFF	TGTGCCAGCAGCTCCCGGACTAGCGGGGCATACAATGAGCAGTTCTTC
TRBV5-4	NA	TRBD1	TRBJ2-1	CASSPGTGFNEQFF	TGTGCCAGCAGCCCCGGGACAGGGTTCAATGAGCAGTTCTTC
TRBV7-3	NA	NA	TRBJ2-7	CASSLGPDRVLSYEQYF	TGTGCCAGCAGCTTAGGTCCCGACAGAGTTCTCTCCTACGAGCAGTACTTC
TRBV19	NA	NA	TRBJ1-1	CASSIGAKGEAFF	TGTGCCAGTAGTATAGGGGCAAAAGGTGAAGCTTTCTTT